These 27 T cell receptor beta chains originate from one sample sequenced in a study of shared clonotypes between healthy human individuals. The method was immunoSEQ multiplex PCR; TCRdb's version includes in-frame clones alone and lacks a portion of them. The sample has some 1,100,000 clones, 75% to 80% seen once. The sample was memory CD4+ T cells from PBMCs. Subset: CD45RA-negative fraction. The receptors come from a man younger than 35 in good health. Some clones in this sample may be carry-over from other donors' samples.

V gene TRBV6-6 combines with J gene TRBJ1-2; tentatively, D is TRBD1 (5 bases). The V gene lost 7 bases and the J gene lost 0 bases, with 15 bases spanning the gap. CDR1 MNHNY and CDR2 SVGAGI come from the germline V gene (reference sequence). CDR3 length: 15 amino acids. Written as DNA, the CDR3 is TGTGCCAGCACGCGAAGAGCGGGGGCTAACTATGGCTACACCTTC. Translation gives CASTRRAGANYGYTF.

The chain carries TRBV7-2 and TRBJ2-1, with a weak D call TRBD2 (5 bases). The CDR3 consists of 14 residues. Trimming shortened V by 1 base and J by 9 bases, and 13 bases separated the two germline ends. Germline V gives CDR1 SGHTA, CDR2 FQGNSA. The CDR3 bases are TGTGCCAGCAGCTTAGATCGGCCTAGCCCTGAGCAGTTCTTC. Protein sequence: CASSLDRPSPEQFF.

V usage is TRBV7-9 and J usage is TRBJ1-1; the D is unclear. The CDR3 totals 13 residues. V was shortened by 0 bases and J by 6 bases, with 8 bases between the two germline ends. Germline lookup yields CDR1 SEHNR and CDR2 FQNEAQ (reference sequence). The CDR3 here is CASSLAGESEAFF. The CDR3 nucleotides are TGTGCCAGCAGCTTAGCCGGAGAATCTGAAGCTTTCTTT.

The chain links TRBV2 to TRBJ2-6; TRBD1 aligns across 9 bases. CDR3 length equals 17 residues. After removal of 6 bases from V and 2 bases from J, the junction contained 8 bases not matched to a gene. Germline V gives CDR1 SNHLY, CDR2 FYNNEI. The CDR3 bases are TGTGCCAGCAGGCCGGGACAGGGAAGAACTGGGGCCAACGTCCTGACTTTC. It codes for CASRPGQGRTGANVLTF.

This chain connects TRBV7-2 to TRBJ2-2; a possible D gene is TRBD2 (6 bases). This CDR3 spans 15 amino acids. The V end lost 4 bases, the J end lost 4 bases, and 13 bases lay between the germline ends. Germline V CDR1 and CDR2: SGHTA, FQGNSA. CDR3 region: CASSSPGLLTGELFF. The CDR3 nucleotides are TGTGCCAGCAGCTCGCCGGGACTCCTCACCGGGGAGCTGTTTTTT.

The chain joins TRBV21-1 to TRBJ1-5. TRBV21-1 is deemed a pseudogene. This CDR3 is 21 amino acids long. The CDR3 DNA reads TGTGCCAGCAGCAAAGAGGGAGGGACCGGGAAGGGCCGAGCGAGCAATCAGCCCCAGCATTTT. Its protein product is CASSKEGGTGKGRASNQPQHF.

The CDR3 DNA is TGTGCCACCCTCCTCGGGACTAGCGGGGCCTCCTCCTACGAGCAGTACTTC. The encoded protein is CATLLGTSGASSYEQYF. The chain recombines TRBV10-3 with TRBJ2-7, with 13 bases identical to TRBD2. This CDR3 comprises 17 residues. The J segment lost 0 bases and the V segment lost 10 bases, leaving 12 bases of the junction unmatched. Germline-derived CDR1 and CDR2 are ENHRY and SYGVKD.

The chain employs TRBV10-3 and TRBJ2-3; no clear D. V lost 2 bases to trimming and J lost 5 bases, with 5 bases between them. There are 12 residues in the CDR3. Germline CDR1 ENHRY, CDR2 SYGVKD. The CDR3 sequence: CAISEDRDTQYF. CDR3 in DNA: TGTGCCATCAGTGAGGATAGAGATACGCAGTATTTT.

CDR3 residues: CASSVGLAGGGRANVLTF. In DNA form, the CDR3 reads TGTGCCAGCAGCGTAGGCCTAGCGGGAGGGGGAAGGGCCAACGTCCTGACTTTC. The chain uses TRBV9 and TRBJ2-6, with 12 positions matching TRBD2. The germline CDR1 and CDR2 sequences are SGDLS and YYNGEE. This CDR3 spans 18 amino acids. After removal of 0 bases from V and 5 bases from J, the junction contained 6 bases not matched to a gene.

There are many counts of this clone. This chain joins TRBV7-3 and TRBJ2-2; weak D call: TRBD2 (9 bases). The germline CDR1 and CDR2 sequences are SGHTA and FQGTGA. This CDR3 region has 17 residues. The ends were cut back, 0 bases at V and 6 bases at J, with 17 bases in the middle. CDR3 DNA sequence: TGTGCCAGCAGCTTAACGGGGCTAGCGGGACAGGCCGGGGAGCTGTTTTTT. Its translation is CASSLTGLAGQAGELFF.

The chain employs TRBV14 and TRBJ1-2; D unresolved. The V gene's germline CDR1 is SGHDN and CDR2 FVKESK. The CDR3 covers 13 residues. The germline V and J ends were trimmed by 4 bases and 2 bases, with 8 bases remaining between them. DNA for the CDR3: TGTGCCAGCAGCCGGCGGGAGAACTATGGCTACACCTTC. This codes for CASSRRENYGYTF.

This clone was picked up a small number of times. The chain links TRBV7-3 to TRBJ2-1; D may be TRBD2 (6 bases). V was cut by 5 bases and J by 0 bases, with 11 bases left in between. The V gene's germline CDR1 is SGHTA and CDR2 FQGTGA. The CDR3 totals 15 residues. The CDR3 bases are TGTGCCAGCAGCAAATCCGGGGGCTCCTACAATGAGCAGTTCTTC. Translated: CASSKSGGSYNEQFF.

V and J are TRBV6-5 and TRBJ1-2; D gene uncertain. V was clipped by 2 bases and J by 2 bases, with 9 bases between them. CDR1 is MNHEY, CDR2 SVGAGI, per germline. This CDR3 has 14 residues. Written as DNA, the CDR3 is TGTGCCAGCAGTTACGGGCAGCTGAACTATGGCTACACCTTC. Protein product: CASSYGQLNYGYTF.

With regard to this clone: A much larger clonotype is one base distant, so this may be a read error. In DNA, the CDR3 is TGTGCCAGCAGTTTAAGAGAGACCCAGTACTTC. This sequence encodes CASSLRETQYF. This chain joins TRBV27 and TRBJ2-5; unclear D gene. This CDR3 is built from 11 residues. The germline V gene encodes CDR1 MNHEY and CDR2 SMNVEV (reference sequence). Between the trimmed V and J ends, which lost 2 bases and 4 bases, there was a span of 2 bases.

This clone was seen only a few times. The V and J genes are TRBV19 and TRBJ2-7; D is ambiguous. This CDR3 comprises 14 residues. Deletions cut 3 bases from V and 3 bases from J, with 12 bases between. The germline V gene has CDR1 LNHDA and CDR2 SQIVND (reference sequence). The CDR3 here is CASSIALFDYEQYF. CDR3 DNA sequence: TGTGCCAGTAGTATTGCCCTTTTCGACTACGAGCAGTACTTC.

With respect to this clone: Distinct nucleotide sequences in the sample also encode this CDR3. The rearrangement links TRBV18 to TRBJ2-3, with unresolved D. V lost 3 bases, J lost 6 bases, and 7 bases lay in between. Germline loops: CDR1 KGHSH, CDR2 LQKENI. CDR3 length equals 12 residues. The CDR3 protein is CASSPISDTQYF. As DNA, the CDR3 is TGTGCCAGCTCACCGATCTCGGATACGCAGTATTTT.

Remarks on this clone: A read error is likely here: a far larger clone is one base away. The chain uses TRBV29-1 and TRBJ1-1; TRBD1 is a possible D gene (5 bases). This CDR3 contains 13 residues. V lost 4 bases, J lost 0 bases, and 9 bases lay in between. Germline CDR1 SQVTM, CDR2 ANQGSEA. For the CDR3, the DNA is TGCAGCGTTGCCGGGGCCATGAACACTGAAGCTTTCTTT. Its translation: CSVAGAMNTEAFF.

This clone came up once. V usage is TRBV5-8 and J usage is TRBJ1-3; 9 nucleotides match TRBD1. Germline CDR1 SGHTS, CDR2 YDEGEE. With 2 bases clipped from V and 12 bases from J, the junction kept 3 bases outside the gene matches. The CDR3 has 12 residues. The CDR3 DNA is TGTGCCAGCAGCTTCAACAGGGGGCGCATATATTTT. It encodes CASSFNRGRIYF.

In the case of this clone: This CDR3 is also generated by other DNA sequences in the sample. V and J are TRBV5-1 and TRBJ2-5, with D hard to call. The length of the CDR3 is 12 residues. Per the germline V gene, CDR1 is SGHRS and CDR2 is YFSETQ. Trimming stripped 2 bases from V and 5 bases from J, with 7 bases between. The CDR3 coding sequence is TGCGCCAGCAGCTTCGAAGGGGAGACCCAGTACTTC. As protein: CASSFEGETQYF.

This chain links TRBV4-3 with TRBJ1-4; TRBD1 is a possible D gene (6 bases). Germline CDR1 LGHNA, CDR2 YSLEER. This CDR3 has 19 residues. V lost 0 bases to trimming and J lost 8 bases, with 25 bases between them. The CDR3 here is CASSQDLHRASRNGEKLFF. The CDR3 DNA reads TGCGCCAGCAGCCAAGATCTGCACAGGGCGTCTCGCAACGGGGAAAAACTGTTTTTT.

This chain uses TRBV29-1 with TRBJ2-7, with D perhaps assigned TRBD1 or TRBD2 (7 bases each). Between the trimmed V and J ends, which lost 7 bases and 2 bases, there was a span of 18 bases. Germline CDR1 SQVTM, CDR2 ANQGSEA. The CDR3 length is 14 residues. CDR3 DNA sequence: TGCAGCGCCAAGGGGGGGCAGGGGGCCTACGAGCAGTACTTC. It specifies CSAKGGQGAYEQYF.

The rearrangement joins TRBV30 to TRBJ2-5, with 8 nucleotides matching TRBD1. The germline CDR1 and CDR2 sequences are GTSNPN and SVGIG (reference sequence). The CDR3 contains 13 residues. V was clipped by 5 bases and J by 2 bases; unmatched bases: 4. CDR3 amino acids: CAWDRGRQETQYF. The CDR3 nucleotides read TGTGCCTGGGACAGGGGTCGACAAGAGACCCAGTACTTC.

The V and J genes are TRBV4-3 and TRBJ2-2; 9 nucleotides line up with TRBD2. The CDR3 consists of 16 residues. The J segment lost 6 bases and the V segment lost 3 bases, leaving 8 bases of the junction unmatched. Germline values: CDR1 LGHNA, CDR2 YSLEER. The CDR3 spells CASSHSKAGGPGELFF. As DNA, the CDR3 is TGCGCCAGCAGCCATAGTAAGGCGGGAGGGCCCGGGGAGCTGTTTTTT.

The CDR3 DNA reads TGTGCCAGTACCCGATGGACAGCTTCTAATGAAAAACTGTTTTTT. Protein: CASTRWTASNEKLFF. The chain has TRBV19 and TRBJ1-4, with D perhaps TRBD1 (6 bases). Between the trimmed V and J ends, which lost 7 bases and 3 bases, there was a span of 15 bases. The germline V gene has CDR1 LNHDA and CDR2 SQIVND (reference sequence). There are 15 residues in the CDR3. Based on the CDR3 plus reference TRBV19 and TRBJ1-4, the full variable domain is DGGITQSPKYLFRKEGQNVTLSCEQNLNHDAMYWYRQDPGQGLRLIYYSQIVNDFQKGDIAEGYSVSREKKESFPLTVTSAQKNPTAFYLCASTRWTASNEKLFFGSGTQLSVL.

This clone was observed a handful of times. CDR3 coding DNA: TGTGCCAGCAGCTTAGCCCATGGACAAAGCTCCTACGAGCAGTACTTC. It is translated as CASSLAHGQSSYEQYF. This sequence joins TRBV11-2 and TRBJ2-7; weak D call: TRBD1 (5 bases). The V gene's germline CDR1 is SGHAT and CDR2 FQNNGV. The CDR3 runs 16 residues. Deletions cut 1 base from V and 0 bases from J, with 13 bases between. The full variable domain, in which reference TRBV11-2 and TRBJ2-7 provide the parts outside the CDR3, is EAGVAQSPRYKIIEKRQSVAFWCNPISGHATLYWYQQILGQGPKLLIQFQNNGVVDDSQLPKDRFSAERLKGVDSTLKIQPAKLEDSAVYLCASSLAHGQSSYEQYFGPGTRLTVT.

The chain couples TRBV5-6 to TRBJ1-3, with 7 bases aligning to TRBD1. V was clipped by 4 bases and J by 3 bases; unmatched bases: 4. There are 14 residues in the CDR3. Germline lookup yields CDR1 SGHDT and CDR2 YYEEEE. DNA for the CDR3: TGTGCCAGCAGCCTGGGACAGCTTGGAAACACCATATATTTT. Protein sequence: CASSLGQLGNTIYF.

The J gene is TRBJ2-5, the V gene TRBV29-1; 12 nucleotides line up with TRBD2. TRBJ2-7 explains the end of the DNA better; the J call may be wrong. The V gene's germline CDR1 is SQVTM and CDR2 ANQGSEA. The CDR3 extends over 13 amino acids. CDR3 bases: TGCAGCGTTGCGGGACTAGCGGGCTACGAGCAGTACTTC. Translated: CSVAGLAGYEQYF.